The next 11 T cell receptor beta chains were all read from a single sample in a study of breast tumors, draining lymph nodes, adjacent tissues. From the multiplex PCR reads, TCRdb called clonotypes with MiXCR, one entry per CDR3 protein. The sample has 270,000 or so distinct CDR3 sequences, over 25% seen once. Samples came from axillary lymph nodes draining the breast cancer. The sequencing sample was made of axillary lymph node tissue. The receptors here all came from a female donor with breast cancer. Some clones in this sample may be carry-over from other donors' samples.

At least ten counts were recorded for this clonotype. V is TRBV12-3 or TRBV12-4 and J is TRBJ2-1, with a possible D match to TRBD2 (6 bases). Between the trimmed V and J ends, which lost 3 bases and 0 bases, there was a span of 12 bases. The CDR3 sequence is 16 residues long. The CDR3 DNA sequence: TGTGCCAGCAGTTTCGGGCGGGGAGGCTCCTACAATGAGCAGTTCTTC. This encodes CASSFGRGGSYNEQFF.

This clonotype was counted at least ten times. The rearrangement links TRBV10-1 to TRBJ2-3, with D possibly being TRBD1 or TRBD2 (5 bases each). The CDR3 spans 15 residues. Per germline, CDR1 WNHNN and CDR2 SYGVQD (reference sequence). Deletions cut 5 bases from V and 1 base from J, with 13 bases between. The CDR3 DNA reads TGCGCCAGCAGTAAGAGGGGTTGGGGCACAGATACGCAGTATTTT. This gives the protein CASSKRGWGTDTQYF.

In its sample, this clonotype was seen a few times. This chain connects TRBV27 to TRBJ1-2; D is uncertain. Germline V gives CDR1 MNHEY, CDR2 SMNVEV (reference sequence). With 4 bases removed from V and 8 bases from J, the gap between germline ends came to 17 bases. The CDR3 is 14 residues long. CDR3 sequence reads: CASSSPSDPVGYTF. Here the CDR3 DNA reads TGTGCCAGCAGTTCCCCCTCGGACCCAGTAGGCTACACCTTC.

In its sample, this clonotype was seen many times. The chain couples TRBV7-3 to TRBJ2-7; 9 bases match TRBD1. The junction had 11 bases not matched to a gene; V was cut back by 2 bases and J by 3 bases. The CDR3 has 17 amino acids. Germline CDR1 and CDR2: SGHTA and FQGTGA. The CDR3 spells CASSLCFPGQGNYEQYF. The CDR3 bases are TGTGCCAGCAGCTTATGTTTTCCGGGACAGGGTAACTACGAGCAGTACTTC.

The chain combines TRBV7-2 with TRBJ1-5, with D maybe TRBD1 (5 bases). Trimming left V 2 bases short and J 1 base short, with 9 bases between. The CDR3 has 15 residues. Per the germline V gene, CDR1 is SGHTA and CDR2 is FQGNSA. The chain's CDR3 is CASSLWGRSNQPQHF. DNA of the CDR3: TGTGCCAGCAGCTTATGGGGCCGGAGCAATCAGCCCCAGCATTTT.

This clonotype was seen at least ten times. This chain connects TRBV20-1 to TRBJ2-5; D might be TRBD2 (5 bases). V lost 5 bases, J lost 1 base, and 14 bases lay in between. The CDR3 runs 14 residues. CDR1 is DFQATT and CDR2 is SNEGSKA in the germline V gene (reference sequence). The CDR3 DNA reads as TGCAGTGCTCGAAGGACTCACCCCCAAGAGACCCAGTACTTC. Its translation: CSARRTHPQETQYF.

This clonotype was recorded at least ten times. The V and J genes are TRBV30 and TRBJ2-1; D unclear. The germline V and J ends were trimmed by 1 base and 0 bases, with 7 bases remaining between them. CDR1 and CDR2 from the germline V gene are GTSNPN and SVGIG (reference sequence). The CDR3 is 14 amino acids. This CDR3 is CAWSGDSSYNEQFF. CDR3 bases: TGTGCCTGGAGTGGAGATAGCTCCTACAATGAGCAGTTCTTC.

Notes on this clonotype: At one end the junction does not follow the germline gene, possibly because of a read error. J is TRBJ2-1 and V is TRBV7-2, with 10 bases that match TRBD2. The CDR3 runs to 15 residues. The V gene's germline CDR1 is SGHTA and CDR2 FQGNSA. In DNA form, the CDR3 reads TGTGCCAGTAGCTTAGCGGGAGGCAGGAACAATGTGCAGTTCTTC. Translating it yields CASSLAGGRNNVQFF.

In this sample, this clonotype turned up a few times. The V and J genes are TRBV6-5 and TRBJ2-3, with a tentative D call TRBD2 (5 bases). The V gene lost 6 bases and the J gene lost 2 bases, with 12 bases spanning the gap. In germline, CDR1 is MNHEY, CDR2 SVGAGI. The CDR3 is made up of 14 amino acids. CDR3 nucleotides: TGTGCCAGCAGCTCCGGACTCTACACAGATACGCAGTATTTT. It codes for CASSSGLYTDTQYF.

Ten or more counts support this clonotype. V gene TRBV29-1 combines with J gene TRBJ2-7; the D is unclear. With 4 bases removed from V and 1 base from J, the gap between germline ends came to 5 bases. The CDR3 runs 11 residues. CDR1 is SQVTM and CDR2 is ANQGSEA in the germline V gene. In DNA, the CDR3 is TGCAGCGTTGGGCATTCCTACGAGCAGTACTTC. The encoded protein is CSVGHSYEQYF.

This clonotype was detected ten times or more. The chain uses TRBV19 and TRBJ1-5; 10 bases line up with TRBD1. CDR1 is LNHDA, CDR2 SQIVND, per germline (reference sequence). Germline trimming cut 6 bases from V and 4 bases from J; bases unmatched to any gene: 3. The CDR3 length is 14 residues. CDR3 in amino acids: CASRPGQGNQPQHF. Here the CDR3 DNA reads TGTGCCAGTAGACCGGGACAGGGGAATCAGCCCCAGCATTTT.